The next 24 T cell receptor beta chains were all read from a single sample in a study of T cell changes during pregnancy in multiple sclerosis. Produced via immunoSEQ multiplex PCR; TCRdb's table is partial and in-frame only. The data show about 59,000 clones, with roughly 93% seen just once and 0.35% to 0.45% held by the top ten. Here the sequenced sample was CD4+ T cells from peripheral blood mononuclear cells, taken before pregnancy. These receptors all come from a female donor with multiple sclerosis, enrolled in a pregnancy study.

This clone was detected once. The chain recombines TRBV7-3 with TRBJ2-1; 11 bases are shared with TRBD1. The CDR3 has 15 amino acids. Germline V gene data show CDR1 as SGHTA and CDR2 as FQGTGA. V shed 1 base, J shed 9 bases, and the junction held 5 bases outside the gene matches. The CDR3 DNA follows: TGTGCCAGCAGCTTAAATTGGGGACAGGGGGGTGAGCAGTTCTTC. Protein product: CASSLNWGQGGEQFF.

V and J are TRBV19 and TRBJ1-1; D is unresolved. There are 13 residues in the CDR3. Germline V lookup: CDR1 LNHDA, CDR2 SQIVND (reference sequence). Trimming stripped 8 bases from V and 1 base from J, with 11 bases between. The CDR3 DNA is TGTGCCAGTTCTCGGTCATGGAACACTGAAGCTTTCTTT. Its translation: CASSRSWNTEAFF.

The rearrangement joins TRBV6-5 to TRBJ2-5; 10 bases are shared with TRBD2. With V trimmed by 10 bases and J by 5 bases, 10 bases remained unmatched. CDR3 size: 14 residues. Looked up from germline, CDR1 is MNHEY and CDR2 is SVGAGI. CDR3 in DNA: TGTGCCACCGCTAGCGGGAGATCGAGTGAGACCCAGTACTTC. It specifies CATASGRSSETQYF.

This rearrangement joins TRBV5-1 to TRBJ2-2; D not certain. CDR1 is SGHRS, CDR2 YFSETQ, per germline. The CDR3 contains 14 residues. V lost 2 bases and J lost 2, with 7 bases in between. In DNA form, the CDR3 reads TGCGCCAGCAGCTTTAAGCGAAACACCGGGGAGCTGTTTTTT. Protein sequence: CASSFKRNTGELFF.

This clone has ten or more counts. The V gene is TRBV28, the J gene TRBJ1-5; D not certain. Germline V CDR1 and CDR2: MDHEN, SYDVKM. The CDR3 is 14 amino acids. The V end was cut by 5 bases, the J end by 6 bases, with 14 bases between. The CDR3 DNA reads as TGTGCCAGCAGTGCGGGCCTAGCTTCTCAGCCCCAGCATTTT. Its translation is CASSAGLASQPQHF.

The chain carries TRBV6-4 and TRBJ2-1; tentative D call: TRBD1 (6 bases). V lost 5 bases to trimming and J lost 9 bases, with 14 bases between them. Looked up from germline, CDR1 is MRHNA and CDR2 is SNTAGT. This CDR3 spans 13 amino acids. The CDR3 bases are TGTGCCAGCAGTAAAACAGGGTGGGGTGAGCAGTTCTTC. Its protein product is CASSKTGWGEQFF.

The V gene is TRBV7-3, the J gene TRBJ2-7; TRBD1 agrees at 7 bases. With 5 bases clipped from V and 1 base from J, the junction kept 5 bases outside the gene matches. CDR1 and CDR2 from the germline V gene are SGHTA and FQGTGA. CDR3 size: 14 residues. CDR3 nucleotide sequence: TGTGCCAGCAGCAGGGACAGTGCTTCCTACGAGCAGTACTTC. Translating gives CASSRDSASYEQYF.

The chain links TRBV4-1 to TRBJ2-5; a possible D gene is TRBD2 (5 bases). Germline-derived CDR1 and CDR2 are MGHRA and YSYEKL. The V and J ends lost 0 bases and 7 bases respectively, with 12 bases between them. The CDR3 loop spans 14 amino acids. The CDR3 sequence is CASSQEEGIGTQYF. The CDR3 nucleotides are TGCGCCAGCAGCCAAGAAGAGGGCATTGGGACCCAGTACTTC.

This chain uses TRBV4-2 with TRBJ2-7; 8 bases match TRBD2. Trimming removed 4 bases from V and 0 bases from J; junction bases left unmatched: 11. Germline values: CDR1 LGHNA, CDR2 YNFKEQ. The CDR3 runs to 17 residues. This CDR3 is CASSPGTGGFASYEQYF. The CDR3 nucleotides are TGTGCCAGCAGCCCCGGGACGGGGGGGTTCGCCTCCTACGAGCAGTACTTC.

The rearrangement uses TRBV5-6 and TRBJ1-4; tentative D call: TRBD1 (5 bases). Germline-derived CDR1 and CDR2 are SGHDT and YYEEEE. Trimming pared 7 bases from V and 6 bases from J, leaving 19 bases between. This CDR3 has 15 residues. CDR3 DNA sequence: TGTGCCAGCCAGAAGGTGGGGGGTTCCGATGAAAAACTGTTTTTT. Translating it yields CASQKVGGSDEKLFF. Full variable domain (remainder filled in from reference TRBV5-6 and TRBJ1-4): DAGVTQSPTHLIKTRGQQVTLRCSPKSGHDTVSWYQQALGQGPQFIFQYYEEEERQRGNFPDRFSGHQFPNYSSELNVNALLLGDSALYLCASQKVGGSDEKLFFGSGTQLSVL.

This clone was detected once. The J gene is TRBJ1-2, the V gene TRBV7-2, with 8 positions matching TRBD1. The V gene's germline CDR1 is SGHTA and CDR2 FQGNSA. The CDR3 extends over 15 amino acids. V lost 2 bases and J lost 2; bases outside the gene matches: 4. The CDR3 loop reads CASSLQGAPNYGYTF. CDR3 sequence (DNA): TGTGCCAGCAGCTTACAGGGGGCGCCGAACTATGGCTACACCTTC.

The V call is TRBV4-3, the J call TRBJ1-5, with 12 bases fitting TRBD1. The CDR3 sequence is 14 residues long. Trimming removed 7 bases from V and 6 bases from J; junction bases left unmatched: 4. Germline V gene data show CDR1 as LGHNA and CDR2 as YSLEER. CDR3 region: CASTRDRGLQPQHF. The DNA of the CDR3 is TGCGCCAGCACCAGGGACAGGGGGCTTCAGCCCCAGCATTTT.

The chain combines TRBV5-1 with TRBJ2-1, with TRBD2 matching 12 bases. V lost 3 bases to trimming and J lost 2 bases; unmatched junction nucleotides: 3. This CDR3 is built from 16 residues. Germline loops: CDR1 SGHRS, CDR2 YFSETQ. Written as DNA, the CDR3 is TGCGCCAGCAGCTCCCTAGCGGGAGGGGCCTACAATGAGCAGTTCTTC. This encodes CASSSLAGGAYNEQFF.

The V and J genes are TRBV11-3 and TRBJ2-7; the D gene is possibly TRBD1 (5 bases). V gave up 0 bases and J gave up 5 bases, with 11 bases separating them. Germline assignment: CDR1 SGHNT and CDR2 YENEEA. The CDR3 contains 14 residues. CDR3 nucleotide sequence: TGTGCCAGCAGCTTAGATATCGCCAGGGACGAGCAGTACTTC. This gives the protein CASSLDIARDEQYF.

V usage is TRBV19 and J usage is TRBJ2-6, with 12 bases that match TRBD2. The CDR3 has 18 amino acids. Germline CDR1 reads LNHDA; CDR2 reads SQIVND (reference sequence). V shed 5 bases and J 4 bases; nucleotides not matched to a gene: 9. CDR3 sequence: CASSPLAGGPRGANVLTF. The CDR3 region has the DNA TGTGCCAGTAGTCCTCTAGCGGGAGGGCCGAGGGGGGCCAACGTCCTGACTTTC.

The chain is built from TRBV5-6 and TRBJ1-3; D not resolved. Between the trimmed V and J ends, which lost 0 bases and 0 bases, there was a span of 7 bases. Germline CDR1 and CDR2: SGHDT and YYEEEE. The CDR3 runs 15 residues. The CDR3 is CASSLVVSSGNTIYF. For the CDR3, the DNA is TGTGCCAGCAGCTTGGTCGTGAGCTCTGGAAACACCATATATTTT.

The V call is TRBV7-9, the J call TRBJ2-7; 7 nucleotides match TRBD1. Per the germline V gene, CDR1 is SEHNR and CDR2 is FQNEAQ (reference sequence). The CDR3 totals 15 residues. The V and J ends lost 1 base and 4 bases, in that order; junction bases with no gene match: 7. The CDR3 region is CASSLVGTRGYEQYF. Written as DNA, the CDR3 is TGTGCCAGCAGCTTAGTTGGGACCAGGGGGTACGAGCAGTACTTC.

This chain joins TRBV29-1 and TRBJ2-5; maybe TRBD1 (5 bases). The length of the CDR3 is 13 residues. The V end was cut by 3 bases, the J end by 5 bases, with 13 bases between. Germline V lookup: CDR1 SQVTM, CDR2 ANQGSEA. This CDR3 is CSVDSTGVETQYF. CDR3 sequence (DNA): TGCAGCGTTGACTCCACAGGTGTCGAGACCCAGTACTTC.

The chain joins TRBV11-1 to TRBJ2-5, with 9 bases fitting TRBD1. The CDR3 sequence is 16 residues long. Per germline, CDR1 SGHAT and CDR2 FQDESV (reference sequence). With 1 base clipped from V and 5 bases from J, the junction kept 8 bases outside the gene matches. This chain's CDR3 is CASSLVLGTGPETQYF. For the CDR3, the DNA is TGTGCCAGCAGCTTAGTTCTCGGGACAGGGCCCGAGACCCAGTACTTC.

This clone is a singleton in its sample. The CDR3 region is CASGGGTSGIGRGQFF. CDR3 nucleotide sequence: TGTGCCAGCGGTGGGGGGACTAGCGGGATAGGAAGGGGGCAGTTCTTC. V and J are TRBV25-1 and TRBJ2-1, with 13 bases identical to TRBD2. V dropped 8 bases and J dropped 12; count of bases not matched to a gene: 16. Germline values: CDR1 MGHDK, CDR2 SYGVNS. This CDR3 region has 16 residues.

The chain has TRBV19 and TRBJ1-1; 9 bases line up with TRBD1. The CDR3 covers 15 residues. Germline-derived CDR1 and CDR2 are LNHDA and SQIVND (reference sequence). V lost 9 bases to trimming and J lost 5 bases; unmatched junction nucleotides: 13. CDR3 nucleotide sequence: TGTGCCAGCTCAAACAGGGGGCAACTTCTAACTGAAGCTTTCTTT. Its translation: CASSNRGQLLTEAFF. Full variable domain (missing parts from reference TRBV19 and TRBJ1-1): DGGITQSPKYLFRKEGQNVTLSCEQNLNHDAMYWYRQDPGQGLRLIYYSQIVNDFQKGDIAEGYSVSREKKESFPLTVTSAQKNPTAFYLCASSNRGQLLTEAFFGQGTRLTVV.

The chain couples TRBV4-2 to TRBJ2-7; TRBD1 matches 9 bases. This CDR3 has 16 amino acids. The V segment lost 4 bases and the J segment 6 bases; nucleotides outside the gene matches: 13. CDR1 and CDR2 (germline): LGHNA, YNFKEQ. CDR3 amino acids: CASSPSSGTGPLEQYF. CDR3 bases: TGTGCCAGCAGCCCATCCTCCGGGACAGGGCCTCTCGAGCAGTACTTC.

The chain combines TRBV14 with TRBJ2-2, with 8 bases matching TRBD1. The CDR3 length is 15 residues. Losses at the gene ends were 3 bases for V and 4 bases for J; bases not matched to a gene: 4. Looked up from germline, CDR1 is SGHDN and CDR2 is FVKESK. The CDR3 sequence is CASSQIQGGTGELFF. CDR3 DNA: TGTGCCAGCAGCCAGATACAGGGGGGCACCGGGGAGCTGTTTTTT. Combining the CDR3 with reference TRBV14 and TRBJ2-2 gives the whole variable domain EAGVTQFPSHSVIEKGQTVTLRCDPISGHDNLYWYRRVMGKEIKFLLHFVKESKQDESGMPNNRFLAERTGGTYSTLKVQPAELEDSGVYFCASSQIQGGTGELFFGEGSRLTVL.

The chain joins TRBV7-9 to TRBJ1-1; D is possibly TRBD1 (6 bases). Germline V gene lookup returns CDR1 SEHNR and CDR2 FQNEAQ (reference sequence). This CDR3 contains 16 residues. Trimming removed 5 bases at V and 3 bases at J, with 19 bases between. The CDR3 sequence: CASSPNMGAGDTEAFF. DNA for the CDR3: TGTGCCAGCAGCCCCAATATGGGGGCTGGAGACACTGAAGCTTTCTTT.